Each of the 19 T cell receptor beta chains below was sequenced from the same sample in a study of shared clonotypes between healthy human individuals. TCRdb's copy holds only in-frame clones and misses some; the assay was immunoSEQ multiplex PCR. Here the sample spans 2,500,000 or so clones, around 92% being singletons. Sequenced input: naive CD4+ T cells from PBMCs. Specified subset: CD45RA+ positively selected. The source of these receptors is a man younger than 30 in good health. Some clones in this sample may be carry-over from other donors' samples.

The gene calls are TRBV29-1 and TRBJ2-3; possibly TRBD1 for D (6 bases). The CDR3 is 14 residues long. Germline V gene lookup returns CDR1 SQVTM and CDR2 ANQGSEA. Between the trimmed V and J ends, which lost 5 bases and 8 bases, there was a span of 20 bases. The CDR3 here is CSVRLSLQGFTQYF. CDR3 DNA sequence: TGCAGCGTTCGGTTATCTTTACAGGGTTTTACGCAGTATTTT.

V and J are TRBV7-2 and TRBJ2-1; tentatively, D is TRBD2 (5 bases). Germline CDR1 SGHTA, CDR2 FQGNSA. The germline V and J ends were trimmed by 1 base and 4 bases, with 11 bases remaining between them. The CDR3 consists of 15 residues. The CDR3 nucleotides are TGTGCCAGCAGCTTAGTTTCCAGCGGATACAATGAGCAGTTCTTC. The encoded protein is CASSLVSSGYNEQFF.

V and J are TRBV5-1 and TRBJ1-1, with 7 bases aligning to TRBD1. J gave up 0 bases and V 0 bases, and 8 bases lay outside the gene matches. The CDR3 sequence is 17 residues long. CDR1 SGHRS and CDR2 YFSETQ come from the germline V gene. CDR3 DNA sequence: TGCGCCAGCAGCTTGGTGGGACAGTCTCTCATGAACACTGAAGCTTTCTTT. It yields the protein CASSLVGQSLMNTEAFF.

Regarding this clone: The sample carries other DNA sequences with the same CDR3. This chain joins TRBV9 and TRBJ2-1; D is possibly TRBD2 (5 bases). The CDR3 is 16 amino acids. The germline CDR1 and CDR2 sequences are SGDLS and YYNGEE. V was shortened by 4 bases and J by 0 bases, with 14 bases between the two germline ends. CDR3 amino acids: CASSPQAASSYNEQFF. The CDR3 nucleotides read TGTGCCAGCAGCCCCCAAGCGGCAAGCTCCTACAATGAGCAGTTCTTC.

This chain connects TRBV29-1 to TRBJ2-3; TRBD2 matches at 16 bases. Germline V lookup: CDR1 SQVTM, CDR2 ANQGSEA. The V gene end was trimmed by 0 bases and the J gene end by 3 bases; junction bases not matched to a gene: 9. CDR3 length equals 19 residues. The CDR3 DNA reads as TGCAGCGTTGAAGATCTCGTTGGGACTAGCGGGAGGGGAACAGATACGCAGTATTTT. Protein: CSVEDLVGTSGRGTDTQYF.

The J gene is TRBJ2-3, the V gene TRBV19, with no clear D. The germline V and J ends were trimmed by 6 bases and 3 bases, with 13 bases remaining between them. Germline V gene data show CDR1 as LNHDA and CDR2 as SQIVND (reference sequence). This CDR3 region has 14 residues. In nucleotides, the CDR3 is TGTGCCAGTAGCCCTCGTTTAAGTACAGATACGCAGTATTTT. Its translation is CASSPRLSTDTQYF.

The chain employs TRBV29-1 and TRBJ2-7, with D possibly being TRBD1 (6 bases). The germline CDR1 and CDR2 sequences are SQVTM and ANQGSEA. The CDR3 consists of 13 residues. The V gene lost 6 bases and the J gene lost 3 bases, with 15 bases spanning the gap. CDR3 bases: TGCAGCGTCCTACAGGGAGTGGGCTACGAGCAGTACTTC. This encodes CSVLQGVGYEQYF.

J is TRBJ2-3 and V is TRBV9; 9 bases are shared with TRBD2. This CDR3 region has 15 residues. Germline lookup yields CDR1 SGDLS and CDR2 YYNGEE. J was trimmed by 2 bases and V by 4 bases; bases with no gene match: 5. The CDR3 loop is CASSSAGGLTDTQYF. The CDR3, as DNA: TGTGCCAGCAGCTCAGCGGGAGGCCTCACAGATACGCAGTATTTT.

In the case of this clone: This sample includes further DNA sequences coding for the same CDR3. The chain is built from TRBV11-2 and TRBJ2-1; no definite D call. Trimming left V 5 bases short and J 4 bases short, with 9 bases between. Germline assignment: CDR1 SGHAT and CDR2 FQNNGV. This CDR3 is 13 amino acids long. This CDR3 reads CASSPAVYNEQFF. The CDR3 DNA reads as TGTGCCAGCAGCCCAGCAGTATACAATGAGCAGTTCTTC.

CDR3 nucleotide sequence: TGTGCCAGCAGTGGGGACTGGCCGCCCGGTGGAGAGCAGTACTTC. As protein: CASSGDWPPGGEQYF. The chain carries TRBV6-5 and TRBJ2-7; TRBD2 might be the D (6 bases). The V gene lost 5 bases and the J gene lost 7 bases, with 21 bases spanning the gap. Germline lookup yields CDR1 MNHEY and CDR2 SVGAGI. CDR3 length: 15 amino acids.

CDR3 nucleotides: TGTGCCAGCAGCGTTCGGGGTGAGCAGTTCTTC. This codes for CASSVRGEQFF. The rearrangement uses TRBV5-4 and TRBJ2-1; D might be TRBD2 (5 bases). V lost 4 bases to trimming and J lost 9 bases, with 8 bases between them. The CDR3 is 11 amino acids. Germline CDR1 and CDR2: SGHNT and YYREEE (reference sequence).

A remark on this clone: Within the sample, other DNA sequences also encode this same CDR3. The chain is built from TRBV7-2 and TRBJ2-3; 9 bases fit TRBD2. V lost 5 bases, J lost 4 bases, and 4 bases stayed unmatched. Germline V gene data show CDR1 as SGHTA and CDR2 as FQGNSA. The CDR3 sequence is 14 residues long. CDR3 nucleotides: TGTGCCAGCAGCCCCCGACTAGCGGCAGATACGCAGTATTTT. Its translation is CASSPRLAADTQYF.

The chain combines TRBV5-6 with TRBJ1-6; 9 positions agree with TRBD1. CDR3 length: 16 amino acids. The V segment lost 4 bases and the J segment 6 bases; nucleotides outside the gene matches: 8. Germline V lookup: CDR1 SGHDT, CDR2 YYEEEE. The CDR3 is CASSERDRVRNSPLHF. The CDR3 coding sequence is TGTGCCAGCAGCGAAAGGGACAGGGTGCGTAATTCACCCCTCCACTTT.

J is TRBJ1-5 and V is TRBV5-1, with no clear D. With 0 bases removed from V and 0 bases from J, the gap between germline ends came to 13 bases. The CDR3 covers 17 residues. CDR1 is SGHRS and CDR2 is YFSETQ in the germline V gene. Here the CDR3 reads CASSLVPASSSNQPQHF. CDR3 DNA sequence: TGCGCCAGCAGCTTGGTCCCGGCATCCTCTAGCAATCAGCCCCAGCATTTT.

The chain links TRBV19 to TRBJ2-3; D might be TRBD1 (5 bases). CDR1 LNHDA and CDR2 SQIVND come from the germline V gene (reference sequence). Deletions cut 3 bases from V and 2 bases from J, with 12 bases between. The CDR3 length is 15 residues. The CDR3 DNA reads TGTGCCAGTAGTATGGTGGGGCGGACCACAGATACGCAGTATTTT. It yields the protein CASSMVGRTTDTQYF.

The rearrangement uses TRBV5-6 and TRBJ2-7; no firm D call. V was trimmed by 3 bases and J by 2 bases, leaving 9 bases between them. In germline, CDR1 is SGHDT, CDR2 YYEEEE. The CDR3 contains 13 residues. DNA of the CDR3: TGTGCCAGCAGCTCGCTACCACCCTACGAGCAGTACTTC. Residues: CASSSLPPYEQYF.

The chain recombines TRBV11-2 with TRBJ1-2; D unclear. This CDR3 spans 14 amino acids. The V end lost 0 bases, the J end lost 7 bases, and 12 bases lay between the germline ends. The V gene's germline CDR1 is SGHAT and CDR2 FQNNGV. This CDR3 is CASSLDRTAGGYTF. The CDR3 bases are TGTGCCAGCAGCTTAGATCGCACAGCTGGTGGCTACACCTTC.

The chain uses TRBV7-3 and TRBJ2-1; tentative D call: TRBD2 (6 bases). Germline CDR1 and CDR2: SGHTA and FQGTGA. The V and J ends lost 5 bases and 5 bases respectively, with 10 bases between them. This CDR3 contains 13 residues. CDR3 in amino acids: CASSPGRDNEQFF. CDR3 DNA sequence: TGTGCCAGCAGCCCCGGGAGAGACAATGAGCAGTTCTTC.

The chain links TRBV6-6 to TRBJ1-2, with a possible D match to TRBD1 (6 bases). CDR1 is MNHNY and CDR2 is SVGAGI in the germline V gene (reference sequence). The CDR3 consists of 15 residues. The ends were cut back, 2 bases at V and 7 bases at J, with 17 bases in the middle. DNA of the CDR3: TGTGCCAGCAGTTACCCTTCCAGGGGCATTTCTGGCTACACCTTC. Its translation: CASSYPSRGISGYTF.